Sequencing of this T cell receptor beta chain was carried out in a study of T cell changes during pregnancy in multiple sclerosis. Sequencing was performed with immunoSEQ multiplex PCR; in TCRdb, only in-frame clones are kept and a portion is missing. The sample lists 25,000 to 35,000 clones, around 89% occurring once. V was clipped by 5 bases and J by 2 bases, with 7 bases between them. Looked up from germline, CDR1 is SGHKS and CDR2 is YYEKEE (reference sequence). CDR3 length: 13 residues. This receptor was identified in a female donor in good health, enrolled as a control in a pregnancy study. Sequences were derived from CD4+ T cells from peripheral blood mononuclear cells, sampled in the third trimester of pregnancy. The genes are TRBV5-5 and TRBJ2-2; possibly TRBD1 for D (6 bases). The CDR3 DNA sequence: TGTGCCAGCAGACAGGGAAACACCGGGGAGCTGTTTTTT. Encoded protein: CASRQGNTGELFF.